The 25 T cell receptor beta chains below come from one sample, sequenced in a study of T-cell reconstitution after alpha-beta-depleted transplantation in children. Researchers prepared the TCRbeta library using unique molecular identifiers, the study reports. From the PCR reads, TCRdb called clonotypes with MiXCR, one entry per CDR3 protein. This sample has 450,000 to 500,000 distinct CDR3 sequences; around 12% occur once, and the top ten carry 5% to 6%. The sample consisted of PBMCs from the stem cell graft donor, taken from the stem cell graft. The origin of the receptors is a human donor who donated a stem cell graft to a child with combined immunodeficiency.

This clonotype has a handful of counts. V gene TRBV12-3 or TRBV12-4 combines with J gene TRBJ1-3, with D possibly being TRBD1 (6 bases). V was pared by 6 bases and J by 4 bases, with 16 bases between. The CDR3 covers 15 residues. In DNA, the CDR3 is TGTGCCAGCAGGTTGCCAGGGGCGAAAGGAAACACCATATATTTT. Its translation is CASRLPGAKGNTIYF.

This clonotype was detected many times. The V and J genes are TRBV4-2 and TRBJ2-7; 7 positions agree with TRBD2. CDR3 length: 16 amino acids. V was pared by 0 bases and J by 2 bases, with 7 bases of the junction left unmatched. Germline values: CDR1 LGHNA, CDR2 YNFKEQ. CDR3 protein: CASSQDQRGSTYEQYF. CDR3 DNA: TGTGCCAGCAGCCAAGATCAGCGGGGCTCGACCTACGAGCAGTACTTC.

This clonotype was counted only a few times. CDR3 residues: CASSSASRTQYF. CDR3 DNA: TGTGCCAGCAGCTCGGCTAGTAGGACGCAGTATTTT. This sequence joins TRBV11-2 and TRBJ2-3; D gene uncertain. The CDR3 has 12 amino acids. Germline V lookup: CDR1 SGHAT, CDR2 FQNNGV. Trimming cost V 4 bases and J 9 bases, with 11 bases left between them. The entire variable domain, with the rest obtained from reference TRBV11-2 and TRBJ2-3, is as follows: EAGVAQSPRYKIIEKRQSVAFWCNPISGHATLYWYQQILGQGPKLLIQFQNNGVVDDSQLPKDRFSAERLKGVDSTLKIQPAKLEDSAVYLCASSSASRTQYFGPGTRLTVL.

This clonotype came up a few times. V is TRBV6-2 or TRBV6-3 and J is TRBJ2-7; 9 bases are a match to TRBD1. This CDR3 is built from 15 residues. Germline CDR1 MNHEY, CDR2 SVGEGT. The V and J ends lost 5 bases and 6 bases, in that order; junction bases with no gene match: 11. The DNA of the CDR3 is TGTGCCAGCAGTCCCCGAAGAACGACAGGGGGCGAGCAGTACTTC. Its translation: CASSPRRTTGGEQYF.

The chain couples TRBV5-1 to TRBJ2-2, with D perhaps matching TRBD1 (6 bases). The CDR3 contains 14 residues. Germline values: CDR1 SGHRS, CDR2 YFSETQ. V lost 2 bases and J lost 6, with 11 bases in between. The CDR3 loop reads CASSLSGTSGELFF. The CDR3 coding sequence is TGCGCCAGCAGCTTATCCGGGACATCCGGGGAGCTGTTTTTT.

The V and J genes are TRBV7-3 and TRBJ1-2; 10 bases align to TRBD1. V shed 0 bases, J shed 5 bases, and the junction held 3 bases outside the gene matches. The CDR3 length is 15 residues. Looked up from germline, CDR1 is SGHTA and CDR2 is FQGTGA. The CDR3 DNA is TGTGCCAGCAGCTTAACTGGGACAGGGGAATATGGCTACACCTTC. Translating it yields CASSLTGTGEYGYTF.

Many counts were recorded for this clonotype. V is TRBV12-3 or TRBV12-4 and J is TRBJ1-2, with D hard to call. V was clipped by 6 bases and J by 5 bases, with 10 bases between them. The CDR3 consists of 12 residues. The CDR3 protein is CASSPSAYGYTF. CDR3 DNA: TGTGCCAGCAGCCCCTCCGCTTATGGCTACACCTTC.

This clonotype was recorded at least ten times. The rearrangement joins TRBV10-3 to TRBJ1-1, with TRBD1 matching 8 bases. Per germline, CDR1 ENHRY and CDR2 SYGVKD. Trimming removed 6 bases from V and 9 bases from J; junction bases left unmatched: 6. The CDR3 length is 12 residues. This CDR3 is CAIRPTGDQAFF. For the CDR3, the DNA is TGTGCCATCAGACCGACAGGGGATCAAGCTTTCTTT.

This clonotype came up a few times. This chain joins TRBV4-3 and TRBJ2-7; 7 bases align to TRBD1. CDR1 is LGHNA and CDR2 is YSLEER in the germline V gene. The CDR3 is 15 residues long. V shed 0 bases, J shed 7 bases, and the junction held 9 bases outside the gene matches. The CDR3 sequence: CASSQDTNRGGEQYF. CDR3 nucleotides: TGCGCCAGCAGCCAAGATACTAACAGGGGCGGGGAGCAGTACTTC.

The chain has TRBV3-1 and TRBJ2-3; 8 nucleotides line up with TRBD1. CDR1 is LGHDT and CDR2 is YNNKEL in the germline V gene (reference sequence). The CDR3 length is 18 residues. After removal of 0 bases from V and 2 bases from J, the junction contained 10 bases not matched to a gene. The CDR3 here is CASSQDPLGQGFTDTQYF. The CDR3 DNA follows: TGTGCCAGCAGCCAAGACCCTCTAGGACAGGGTTTCACAGATACGCAGTATTTT.

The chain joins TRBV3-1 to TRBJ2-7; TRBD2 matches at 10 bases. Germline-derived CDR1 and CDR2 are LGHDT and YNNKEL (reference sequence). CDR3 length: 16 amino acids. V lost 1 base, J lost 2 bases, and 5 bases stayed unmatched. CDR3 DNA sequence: TGTGCCAGCAGCCAAGGGACTAGCGGAACCCCCTACGAGCAGTACTTC. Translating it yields CASSQGTSGTPYEQYF.

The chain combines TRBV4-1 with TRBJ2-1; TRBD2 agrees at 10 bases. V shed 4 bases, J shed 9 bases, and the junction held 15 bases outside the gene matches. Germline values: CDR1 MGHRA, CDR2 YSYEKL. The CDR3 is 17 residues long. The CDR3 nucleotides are TGCGCCAGCAGCCTCCTGGCTGGGATAGCGGGGGGCGGTGAGCAGTTCTTC. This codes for CASSLLAGIAGGGEQFF.

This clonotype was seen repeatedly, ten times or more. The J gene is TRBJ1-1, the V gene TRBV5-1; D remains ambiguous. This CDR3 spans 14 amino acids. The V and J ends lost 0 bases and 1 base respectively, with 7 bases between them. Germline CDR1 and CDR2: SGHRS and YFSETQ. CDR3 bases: TGCGCCAGCAGCTTGGGGACGTCGAACACTGAAGCTTTCTTT. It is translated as CASSLGTSNTEAFF.

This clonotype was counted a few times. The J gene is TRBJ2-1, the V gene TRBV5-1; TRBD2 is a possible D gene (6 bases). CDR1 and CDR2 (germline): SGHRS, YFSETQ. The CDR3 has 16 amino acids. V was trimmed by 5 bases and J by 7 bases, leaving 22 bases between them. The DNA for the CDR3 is TGCGCCAGCAGACCAAAAACTAGCCTAACTCGGAATGAGCAGTTCTTC. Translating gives CASRPKTSLTRNEQFF.

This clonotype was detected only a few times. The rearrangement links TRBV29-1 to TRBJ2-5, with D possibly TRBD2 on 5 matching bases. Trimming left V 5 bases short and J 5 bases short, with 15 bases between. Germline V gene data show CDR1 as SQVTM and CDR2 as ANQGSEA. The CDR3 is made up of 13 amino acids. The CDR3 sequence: CSVTPGDWETQYF. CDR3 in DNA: TGCAGCGTTACCCCCGGGGATTGGGAGACCCAGTACTTC.

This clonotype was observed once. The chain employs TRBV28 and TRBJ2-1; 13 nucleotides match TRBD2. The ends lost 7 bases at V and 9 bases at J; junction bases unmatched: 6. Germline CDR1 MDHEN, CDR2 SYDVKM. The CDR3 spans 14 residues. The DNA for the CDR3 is TGTGCCAGCAAACTAGCGGGGGGGAGTGGTGAGCAGTTCTTC. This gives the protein CASKLAGGSGEQFF.

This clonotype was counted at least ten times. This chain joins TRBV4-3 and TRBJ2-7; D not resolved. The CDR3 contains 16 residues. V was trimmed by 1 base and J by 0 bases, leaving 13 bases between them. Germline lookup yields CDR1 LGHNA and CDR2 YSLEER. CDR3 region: CASSQAWGYSSYEQYF. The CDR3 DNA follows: TGCGCCAGCAGCCAAGCATGGGGATACAGCTCCTACGAGCAGTACTTC.

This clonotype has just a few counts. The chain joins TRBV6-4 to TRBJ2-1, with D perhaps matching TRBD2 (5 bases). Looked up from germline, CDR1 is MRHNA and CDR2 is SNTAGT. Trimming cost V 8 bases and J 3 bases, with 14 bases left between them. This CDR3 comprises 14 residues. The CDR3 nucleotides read TGTGCCAGCGAAACTAGAGAACACTACAATGAGCAGTTCTTC. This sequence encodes CASETREHYNEQFF.

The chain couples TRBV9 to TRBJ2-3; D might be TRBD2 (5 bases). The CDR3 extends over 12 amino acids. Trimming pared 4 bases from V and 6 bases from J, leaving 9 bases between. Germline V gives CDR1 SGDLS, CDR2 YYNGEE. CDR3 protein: CASSRWRDTQYF. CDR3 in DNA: TGTGCCAGCAGCCGCTGGAGGGATACGCAGTATTTT.

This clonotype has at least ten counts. The CDR3 bases are TGTGCCAGCAGCAAAGAGGGGGCAGAGAGAACCTACGAGCAGTACTTC. It specifies CASSKEGAERTYEQYF. V gene TRBV21-1 combines with J gene TRBJ2-7; the table's D gene call, TRBD1, was not cross checked with the DNA. TRBV21-1 is classified as a pseudogene. The CDR3 covers 16 residues.

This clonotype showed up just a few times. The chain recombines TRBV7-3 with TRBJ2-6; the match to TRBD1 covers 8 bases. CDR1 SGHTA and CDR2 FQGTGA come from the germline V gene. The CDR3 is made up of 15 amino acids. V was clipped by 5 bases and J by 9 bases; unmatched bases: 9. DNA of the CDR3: TGTGCCAGCAGCCCCAGGACAGGGAACGACAACGTCCTGACTTTC. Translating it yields CASSPRTGNDNVLTF.

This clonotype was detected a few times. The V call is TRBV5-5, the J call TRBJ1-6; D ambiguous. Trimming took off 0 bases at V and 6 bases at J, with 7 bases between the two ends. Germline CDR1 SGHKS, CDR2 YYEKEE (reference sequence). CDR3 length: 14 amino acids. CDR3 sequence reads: CASSLARSNSPLHF. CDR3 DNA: TGTGCCAGCAGCTTGGCCAGGTCTAATTCACCCCTCCACTTT.

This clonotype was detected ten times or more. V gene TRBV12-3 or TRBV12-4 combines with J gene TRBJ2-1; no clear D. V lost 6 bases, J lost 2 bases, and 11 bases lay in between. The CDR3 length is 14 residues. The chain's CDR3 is CASRDGLPYNEQFF. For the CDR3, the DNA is TGTGCCAGCAGGGACGGTCTTCCCTACAATGAGCAGTTCTTC.

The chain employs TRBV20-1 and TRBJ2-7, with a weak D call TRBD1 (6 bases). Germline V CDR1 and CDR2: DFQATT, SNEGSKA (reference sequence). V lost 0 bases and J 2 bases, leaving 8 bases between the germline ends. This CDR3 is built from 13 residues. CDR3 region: CSARDRGTYEQYF. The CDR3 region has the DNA TGCAGTGCTAGAGACAGGGGCACCTACGAGCAGTACTTC.

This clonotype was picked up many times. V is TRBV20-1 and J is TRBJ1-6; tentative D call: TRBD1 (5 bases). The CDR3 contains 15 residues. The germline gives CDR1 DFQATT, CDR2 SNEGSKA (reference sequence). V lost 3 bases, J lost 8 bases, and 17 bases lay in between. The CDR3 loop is CSARDHNTGDSPLHF. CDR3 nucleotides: TGCAGTGCTAGGGACCATAATACAGGAGATTCACCCCTCCACTTT.